This entry is about one T cell receptor (beta chain). Naive CD8 cells comprised CD45RO-negative, CCR7-positively selected cells, excluding terminally differentiated effector memory CD45RA+ cells. The record originates from a study of shared clonotypes between healthy human individuals. Profiled with immunoSEQ multiplex PCR; TCRdb holds only in-frame clones, not every one. Of roughly 2 million clones listed, 85% to 95% are singletons. The source is a young man in good health. The sample comprised naive CD8+ T cells sorted from blood.

CDR3 region: CASSSWDDSRGSYEQYF. DNA of the CDR3: TGTGCCAGCAGCTCCTGGGACGACTCTCGTGGCTCCTACGAGCAGTACTTC. The V and J genes are TRBV13 and TRBJ2-7; D tentatively fits TRBD1 or TRBD2 (5 bases each). The V gene's germline CDR1 is PRHDT and CDR2 FYEKMQ (reference sequence). V lost 4 bases and J lost 0, with 19 bases in between. The CDR3 has 17 amino acids.